These 21 T cell receptor beta chains were all obtained from the same sample, sequenced in a study of shared clonotypes between healthy human individuals. TCRdb keeps only in-frame clones here, not all; method: immunoSEQ multiplex PCR. The profile shows more than 2 million clones, around 95% of them singletons. The sequenced sample consisted of naive CD4+ T cells sorted from blood. Documented subset: CD45RA+ positively selected. The source of these receptors is a man younger than 30 in good health.

The chain uses TRBV6-5 and TRBJ2-5; either TRBD1 or TRBD2 may fit D (5 bases each). Per the germline V gene, CDR1 is MNHEY and CDR2 is SVGAGI. The CDR3 totals 15 residues. V lost 7 bases, J lost 2 bases, and 17 bases lay in between. The chain's CDR3 is CASTPGRGTQETQYF. The DNA for the CDR3 is TGTGCCAGCACCCCCGGTCGGGGCACTCAAGAGACCCAGTACTTC.

V usage is TRBV5-1 and J usage is TRBJ1-2; D ambiguous. Trimming left V 0 bases short and J 6 bases short, with 18 bases between. There are 16 residues in the CDR3. The germline V gene encodes CDR1 SGHRS and CDR2 YFSETQ. CDR3 amino acids: CASSLALTHLSNGYTF. For the CDR3, the DNA is TGCGCCAGCAGCTTGGCCCTAACACATCTTTCCAATGGCTACACCTTC.

The gene calls are TRBV25-1 and TRBJ1-4, with D uncertain. The CDR3 has 14 amino acids. V lost 3 bases and J lost 5, with 10 bases in between. The germline gives CDR1 MGHDK, CDR2 SYGVNS. DNA for the CDR3: TGTGCCAGCAGTGATAGCCAGACGAATGAAAAACTGTTTTTT. Its protein is CASSDSQTNEKLFF.

Comments on this clone: The same CDR3 also results from other DNA sequences found in this sample. V is TRBV20-1 and J is TRBJ1-1; D gene ambiguous. Trimming shortened V by 6 bases and J by 1 base, and 6 bases separated the two germline ends. Germline assignment: CDR1 DFQATT and CDR2 SNEGSKA (reference sequence). CDR3 length: 11 amino acids. Here the CDR3 DNA reads TGCAGTGCAGAAAGGAACACTGAAGCTTTCTTT. Translation gives CSAERNTEAFF.

This rearrangement joins TRBV6-5 to TRBJ1-4, with D tentatively TRBD1 (5 bases). V was cut by 6 bases and J by 7 bases, with 18 bases left in between. Germline CDR1 is MNHEY and CDR2 is SVGAGI. This CDR3 is built from 15 residues. The CDR3 protein is CASRTAGQGSEKLFF. The DNA of the CDR3 is TGTGCCAGCAGGACAGCGGGGCAGGGTAGTGAAAAACTGTTTTTT.

Points on this clone: In the same sample, other DNA sequences code for this CDR3. This chain connects TRBV6-1 to TRBJ1-2; D is undetermined. The CDR3 has 12 residues. Germline lookup yields CDR1 MNHNS and CDR2 SASEGT. Trimming left V 9 bases short and J 0 bases short, with 8 bases between. CDR3 amino acids: CASREANYGYTF. CDR3 in DNA: TGTGCCAGTCGGGAGGCTAACTATGGCTACACCTTC.

Regarding this clone: This same CDR3 is encoded by further DNA sequences in the sample. V and J are TRBV18 and TRBJ1-1; tentatively, D is TRBD1 (6 bases). This CDR3 is 13 amino acids long. With 0 bases removed from V and 5 bases from J, the gap between germline ends came to 7 bases. Germline loops: CDR1 KGHSH, CDR2 LQKENI. CDR3 coding DNA: TGTGCCAGCTCACCACCGCAGGGGACTGAAGCTTTCTTT. Residues: CASSPPQGTEAFF.

This sequence joins TRBV2 and TRBJ1-2; possibly TRBD1 for D (5 bases). Trimming pared 2 bases from V and 4 bases from J, leaving 5 bases between. The CDR3 extends over 12 amino acids. CDR1 is SNHLY and CDR2 is FYNNEI in the germline V gene. CDR3 amino acids: CASSEQGYGYTF. The CDR3 DNA reads as TGTGCCAGCAGTGAACAGGGCTATGGCTACACCTTC.

The chain employs TRBV7-3 and TRBJ2-2; D is possibly TRBD2 (6 bases). The V gene's germline CDR1 is SGHTA and CDR2 FQGTGA. Trimming left V 2 bases short and J 2 bases short, with 15 bases between. The CDR3 has 17 residues. CDR3 sequence (DNA): TGTGCCAGCAGCTTAGTTGGGACTCCGGGTAACACCGGGGAGCTGTTTTTT. Translating gives CASSLVGTPGNTGELFF.

The rearrangement links TRBV19 to TRBJ1-2; D remains unclear. This CDR3 has 12 residues. V was pared by 5 bases and J by 8 bases, with 12 bases between. Per germline, CDR1 LNHDA and CDR2 SQIVND (reference sequence). The CDR3 protein is CASSSSLLGYTF. The CDR3 nucleotides read TGTGCCAGTAGTTCCTCGCTTCTGGGCTACACCTTC.

The chain employs TRBV18 and TRBJ1-1, with 8 bases fitting TRBD1. Germline CDR1 KGHSH, CDR2 LQKENI. V was pared by 3 bases and J by 1 base, with 4 bases of the junction left unmatched. There are 15 residues in the CDR3. The CDR3 bases are TGTGCCAGCTCACCGACAGGGGCCCCGAACACTGAAGCTTTCTTT. Its protein is CASSPTGAPNTEAFF.

The chain uses TRBV15 and TRBJ1-5; D is unclear. The CDR3 covers 16 residues. V was shortened by 1 base and J by 5 bases, with 15 bases between the two germline ends. The germline CDR1 and CDR2 sequences are LNHNV and YYDKDF (reference sequence). As DNA, the CDR3 is TGTGCCACCAGCAGAGGGGGAGGAGGGAGGGATCAGCCCCAGCATTTT. It yields the protein CATSRGGGGRDQPQHF.

V is TRBV7-3 and J is TRBJ1-1; 8 bases are shared with TRBD1. Per the germline V gene, CDR1 is SGHTA and CDR2 is FQGTGA. V lost 1 base and J lost 2; bases outside the gene matches: 9. The CDR3 loop spans 17 amino acids. The CDR3 sequence: CASSLKSRTGINTEAFF. The DNA of the CDR3 is TGTGCCAGCAGCTTAAAGTCCCGGACAGGGATTAACACTGAAGCTTTCTTT.

The CDR3 DNA is TGTGCCAGCAGCCGAACGGGACTAGCGCGGGAGCAGTACTTC. Encoded protein: CASSRTGLAREQYF. The rearrangement links TRBV7-2 to TRBJ2-7; 10 bases align to TRBD2. The CDR3 totals 14 residues. The junction had 8 bases not matched to a gene; V was cut back by 5 bases and J by 7 bases. CDR1 and CDR2 from the germline V gene are SGHTA and FQGNSA.

As concerns this clone: This sample includes further DNA sequences coding for the same CDR3. V and J are TRBV5-1 and TRBJ2-3; tentatively, D is TRBD2 (5 bases). The CDR3 covers 13 residues. Germline loops: CDR1 SGHRS, CDR2 YFSETQ. Trimming removed 1 base at V and 6 bases at J, with 9 bases between. CDR3 bases: TGCGCCAGCAGCTTGTCCGGACTTGATACGCAGTATTTT. This translates into CASSLSGLDTQYF.

The J gene is TRBJ2-2, the V gene TRBV2; 10 bases map to TRBD1. The V and J ends lost 7 bases and 3 bases, in that order; junction bases with no gene match: 5. Germline values: CDR1 SNHLY, CDR2 FYNNEI. This CDR3 is 15 amino acids long. The CDR3 region has the DNA TGTGCCAGCAAGACAGGGGGCAGGTACACCGGGGAGCTGTTTTTT. Its protein is CASKTGGRYTGELFF.

The V and J genes are TRBV30 and TRBJ2-5; D not certain. The length of the CDR3 is 13 residues. Trimming removed 3 bases at V and 5 bases at J, with 13 bases between. Germline CDR1 and CDR2: GTSNPN and SVGIG (reference sequence). The CDR3: CAWSPGPAETQYF. Written as DNA, the CDR3 is TGTGCCTGGAGCCCCGGGCCTGCGGAGACCCAGTACTTC.

The genes are TRBV18 and TRBJ2-1, with 10 bases lining up with TRBD1. The germline V gene encodes CDR1 KGHSH and CDR2 LQKENI. This CDR3 has 16 amino acids. Trimming cost V 6 bases and J 2 bases; bases outside gene matches: 7. CDR3 sequence reads: CASSPRQGATYNEQFF. CDR3 DNA sequence: TGTGCCAGCTCGCCCAGACAGGGGGCGACCTACAATGAGCAGTTCTTC. The whole variable domain, remainder taken from reference TRBV18 and TRBJ2-1, is NAGVMQNPRHLVRRRGQEARLRCSPMKGHSHVYWYRQLPEEGLKFMVYLQKENIIDESGMPKERFSAEFPKEGPSILRIQQVVRGDSAAYFCASSPRQGATYNEQFFGPGTRLTVL.

The J gene is TRBJ1-1, the V gene TRBV7-9; tentative D call: TRBD1 (6 bases). CDR1 is SEHNR, CDR2 FQNEAQ, per germline (reference sequence). The CDR3 covers 18 residues. With 1 base removed from V and 0 bases from J, the gap between germline ends came to 18 bases. The CDR3 spells CASSLVGTPGFMNTEAFF. The CDR3 region has the DNA TGTGCCAGCAGCTTAGTAGGGACACCGGGATTCATGAACACTGAAGCTTTCTTT.

In nucleotides, the CDR3 is TGTGCCAGCAGTGAAGCTAGAACTAGCGGGAGGGCCTTAGATACGCAGTATTTT. Its protein product is CASSEARTSGRALDTQYF. The chain uses TRBV6-1 and TRBJ2-3; 13 nucleotides match TRBD2. The germline V gene has CDR1 MNHNS and CDR2 SASEGT. The J segment lost 5 bases and the V segment lost 0 bases, leaving 8 bases of the junction unmatched. This CDR3 contains 18 residues.

This clone was detected only once. The chain links TRBV28 to TRBJ1-4; 8 nucleotides align to TRBD1. CDR1 MDHEN and CDR2 SYDVKM come from the germline V gene. The J segment lost 7 bases and the V segment lost 3 bases, leaving 4 bases of the junction unmatched. The CDR3 spans 14 residues. The CDR3 here is CASSLAGGGEKLFF. The CDR3 DNA reads as TGTGCCAGCAGTTTGGCAGGGGGCGGTGAAAAACTGTTTTTT.